The next 11 T cell receptor beta chains were all read from a single sample in a study of blood T cell repertoires in COVID-19. The repertoire was sequenced with immunoSEQ multiplex PCR; TCRdb's copy has only in-frame clones and lacks some. The table has 120,000 or so clones, 85% to 90% seen once. The sequenced sample was peripheral blood. Receptors were obtained from a man between 70 and 80 years old who had recovered from COVID-19.

The CDR3 spells CASSWYGLAGKETQYF. CDR3 DNA: TGTGCCAGCAGCTGGTATGGACTAGCGGGGAAAGAGACCCAGTACTTC. The V gene is TRBV7-6, the J gene TRBJ2-5, with 12 bases matching TRBD2. V lost 4 bases and J lost 3; bases outside the gene matches: 6. Looked up from germline, CDR1 is SGHVS and CDR2 is FNYEAQ. The CDR3 loop spans 16 amino acids.

The CDR3 nucleotides read TGTGCCAGCAGTTCTGTCACCGGGACAGGGGTCTACAATGAGCAGTTCTTC. It codes for CASSSVTGTGVYNEQFF. The rearrangement uses TRBV27 and TRBJ2-1, with 10 bases fitting TRBD1. Per germline, CDR1 MNHEY and CDR2 SMNVEV (reference sequence). The trim removed 4 bases at V and 3 bases at J, leaving 9 bases unmatched. This CDR3 region has 17 residues.

The V call is TRBV4-3, the J call TRBJ2-1; 9 bases are a match to TRBD1. The CDR3 length is 17 residues. V lost 3 bases and J lost 7; bases outside the gene matches: 13. Germline lookup yields CDR1 LGHNA and CDR2 YSLEER. The CDR3 here is CASSQGLLGQGLNEQFF. DNA for the CDR3: TGCGCCAGCAGCCAGGGACTCTTAGGACAGGGGTTGAATGAGCAGTTCTTC.

The rearrangement links TRBV5-1 to TRBJ1-1; TRBD1 is a possible D gene (5 bases). Germline CDR1 SGHRS, CDR2 YFSETQ. Trimming took off 1 base at V and 1 base at J, with 8 bases between the two ends. The CDR3 extends over 14 amino acids. This chain's CDR3 is CASSLFRENTEAFF. Here the CDR3 DNA reads TGCGCCAGCAGCTTGTTCAGGGAGAACACTGAAGCTTTCTTT.

This chain connects TRBV30 to TRBJ1-1; the D gene is possibly TRBD1 (6 bases). The germline V gene encodes CDR1 GTSNPN and CDR2 SVGIG (reference sequence). The CDR3 consists of 13 residues. The germline V and J ends were trimmed by 5 bases and 4 bases, with 14 bases remaining between them. CDR3 coding DNA: TGTGCCTGGCAACAGGGTTCGGTCACTGAAGCTTTCTTT. Protein product: CAWQQGSVTEAFF.

This clone was picked up a small number of times. The chain recombines TRBV6-1 with TRBJ2-3; 12 nucleotides match TRBD2. J gave up 4 bases and V 7 bases, and 12 bases lay outside the gene matches. This CDR3 contains 17 residues. Looked up from germline, CDR1 is MNHNS and CDR2 is SASEGT. The CDR3 DNA sequence: TGTGCCAGCACTGAGACTAGCGGGAGTTATCTCCCAGATACGCAGTATTTT. It specifies CASTETSGSYLPDTQYF.

In its sample, this clone was seen once. The V and J genes are TRBV27 and TRBJ2-5; possibly TRBD1 for D (6 bases). The length of the CDR3 is 12 residues. Germline-derived CDR1 and CDR2 are MNHEY and SMNVEV (reference sequence). V dropped 2 bases and J dropped 5 bases, with 6 bases sitting between them. CDR3 region: CASSLRGETQYF. The DNA for the CDR3 is TGTGCCAGCAGTTTAAGGGGGGAGACCCAGTACTTC.

This clone showed up just once. The rearrangement uses TRBV20-1 and TRBJ1-2; maybe TRBD1 (5 bases). The germline V gene encodes CDR1 DFQATT and CDR2 SNEGSKA (reference sequence). CDR3 length: 12 residues. Between the trimmed V and J ends, which lost 3 bases and 8 bases, there was a span of 13 bases. CDR3 loop: CSASHPGVGYTF. The CDR3 bases are TGCAGTGCTAGTCACCCGGGGGTCGGCTACACCTTC.

The gene calls are TRBV7-2 and TRBJ2-7, with 9 bases fitting TRBD1. J was trimmed by 2 bases and V by 4 bases; bases with no gene match: 3. There are 14 residues in the CDR3. The V gene's germline CDR1 is SGHTA and CDR2 FQGNSA. CDR3 region: CASSWGTGPYEQYF. Written as DNA, the CDR3 is TGTGCCAGCAGCTGGGGGACAGGGCCCTACGAGCAGTACTTC.

The chain carries TRBV7-2 and TRBJ2-3; TRBD2 matches at 14 bases. Germline values: CDR1 SGHTA, CDR2 FQGNSA. This CDR3 is 18 amino acids long. The ends lost 1 base at V and 0 bases at J; junction bases unmatched: 3. Written as DNA, the CDR3 is TGTGCCAGCAGCTTAGAATGGACTAGCGGGGGGAGCACAGATACGCAGTATTTT. Amino acids: CASSLEWTSGGSTDTQYF.

This rearrangement joins TRBV18 to TRBJ2-1, with D tentatively TRBD2 (6 bases). Germline assignment: CDR1 KGHSH and CDR2 LQKENI. The CDR3 length is 14 residues. The germline V and J ends were trimmed by 3 bases and 3 bases, with 9 bases remaining between them. CDR3 loop: CASSPPGVYNEQFF. The CDR3 nucleotides read TGTGCCAGCTCACCCCCGGGAGTCTACAATGAGCAGTTCTTC. The full variable domain, its missing parts supplied by reference TRBV18 and TRBJ2-1, is NAGVMQNPRHLVRRRGQEARLRCSPMKGHSHVYWYRQLPEEGLKFMVYLQKENIIDESGMPKERFSAEFPKEGPSILRIQQVVRGDSAAYFCASSPPGVYNEQFFGPGTRLTVL.